This T cell receptor beta chain derives from a study of T-cell memory formation after mild COVID-19. With constant-segment primers, 5'RACE yielded cDNA libraries of TCR alpha and TCR beta that carried sample barcodes and UMIs. TCRdb re-derived calls from the 5' RACE reads in MiXCR, one entry per CDR3 protein. The data hold roughly 280,000 distinct CDR3 sequences, with 15% to 20% observed a single time. Between the trimmed V and J ends, which lost 0 bases and 7 bases, there was a span of 15 bases. The CDR3 runs to 15 residues. The germline V gene encodes CDR1 SGHTA and CDR2 FQGNSA. This clonotype showed up just a few times. Its antigen is not known. Study findings and constraints: Memory from before infection featured some responding clones, which suggests cross-reactive memory joined. CD8+ contracting clones occupied EMRA, while CD4+ ones occupied mainly CM and EM. A second wave of clones peaked on day 37, and their SARS-CoV-2 specificity went unconfirmed.

The sequence derives from a man between 18 and 35 years old who had mild COVID-19 (a few samples of this study predate the infection). Cell type and time point are not known. The sequencing input was PBMCs or a T cell subset sorted from them (not recorded which). The chain links TRBV7-2 to TRBJ1-2, with D possibly TRBD1 on 6 matching bases. This CDR3 reads CASSLARQARSGYTF. The CDR3 bases are TGTGCCAGCAGCTTAGCCCGACAGGCAAGGAGTGGCTACACCTTC.